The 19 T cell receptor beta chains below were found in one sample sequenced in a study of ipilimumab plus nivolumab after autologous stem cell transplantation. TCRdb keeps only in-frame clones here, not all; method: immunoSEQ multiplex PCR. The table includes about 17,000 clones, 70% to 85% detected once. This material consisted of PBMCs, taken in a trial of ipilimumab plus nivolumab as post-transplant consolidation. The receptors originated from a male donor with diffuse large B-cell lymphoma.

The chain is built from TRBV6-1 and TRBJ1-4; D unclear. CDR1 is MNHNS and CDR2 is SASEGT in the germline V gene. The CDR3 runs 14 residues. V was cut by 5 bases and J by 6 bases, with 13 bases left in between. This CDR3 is CASSKAGSDEKLFF. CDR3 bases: TGTGCCAGCAGTAAGGCAGGCTCAGATGAAAAACTGTTTTTT.

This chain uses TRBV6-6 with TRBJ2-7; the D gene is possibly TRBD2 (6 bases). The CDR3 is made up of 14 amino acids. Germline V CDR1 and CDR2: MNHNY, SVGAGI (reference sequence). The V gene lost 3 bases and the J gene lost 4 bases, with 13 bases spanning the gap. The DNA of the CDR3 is TGTGCCAGCAGTTATTCTCTAGCGACTTACGAGCAGTACTTC. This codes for CASSYSLATYEQYF.

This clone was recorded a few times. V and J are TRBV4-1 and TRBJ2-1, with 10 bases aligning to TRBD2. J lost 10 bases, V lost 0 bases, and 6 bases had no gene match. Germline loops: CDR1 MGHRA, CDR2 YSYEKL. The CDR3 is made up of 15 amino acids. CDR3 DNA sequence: TGCGCCAGCAGCCAAGATCGCCTAGCGGGAGTGGAGCAGTTCTTC. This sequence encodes CASSQDRLAGVEQFF.

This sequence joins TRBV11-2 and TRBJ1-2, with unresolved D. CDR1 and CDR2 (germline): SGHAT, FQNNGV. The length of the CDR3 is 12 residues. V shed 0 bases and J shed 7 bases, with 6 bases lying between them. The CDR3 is CASSLDRRGYTF. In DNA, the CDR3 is TGTGCCAGCAGCTTAGACCGTCGTGGCTACACCTTC.

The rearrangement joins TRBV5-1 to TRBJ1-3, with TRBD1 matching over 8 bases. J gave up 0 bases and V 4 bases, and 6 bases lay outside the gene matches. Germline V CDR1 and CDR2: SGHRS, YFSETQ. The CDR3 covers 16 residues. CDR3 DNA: TGCGCCAGCAGCAGGGACGGGACAGGCTCTGGAAACACCATATATTTT. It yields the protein CASSRDGTGSGNTIYF.

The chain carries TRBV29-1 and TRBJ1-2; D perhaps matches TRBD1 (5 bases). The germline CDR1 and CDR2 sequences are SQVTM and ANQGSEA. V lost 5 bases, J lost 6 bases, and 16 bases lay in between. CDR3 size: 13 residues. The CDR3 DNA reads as TGCAGCGTTTTACAACAGGCATCCCATGGCTACACCTTC. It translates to CSVLQQASHGYTF.

CDR3 in DNA: TGCGCCAGCAGCTTGGAGGCTCGTGAGCAGTTCTTC. Translating gives CASSLEAREQFF. V is TRBV5-1 and J is TRBJ2-1, with D unresolved. The V gene's germline CDR1 is SGHRS and CDR2 YFSETQ. Trimming left V 0 bases short and J 9 bases short, with 7 bases between. The CDR3 length is 12 residues.

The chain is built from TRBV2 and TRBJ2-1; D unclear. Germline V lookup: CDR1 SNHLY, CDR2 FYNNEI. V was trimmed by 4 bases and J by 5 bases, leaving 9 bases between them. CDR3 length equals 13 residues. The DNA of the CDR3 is TGTGCCAGCAGTGTTTTACCTAACAATGAGCAGTTCTTC. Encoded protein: CASSVLPNNEQFF.

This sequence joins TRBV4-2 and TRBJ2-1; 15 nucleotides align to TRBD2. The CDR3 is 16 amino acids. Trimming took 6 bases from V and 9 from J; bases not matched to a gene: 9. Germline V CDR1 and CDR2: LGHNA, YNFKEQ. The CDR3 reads CASRPRTSGGAGEQFF. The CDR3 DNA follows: TGTGCCAGCAGACCTAGGACTAGCGGGGGGGCCGGTGAGCAGTTCTTC.

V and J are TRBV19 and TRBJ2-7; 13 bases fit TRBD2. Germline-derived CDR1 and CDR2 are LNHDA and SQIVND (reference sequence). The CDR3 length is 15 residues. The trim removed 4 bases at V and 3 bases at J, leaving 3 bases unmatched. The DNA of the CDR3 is TGTGCCAGTAGTAAAGGGACTAGCGGGGACTACGAGCAGTACTTC. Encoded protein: CASSKGTSGDYEQYF.

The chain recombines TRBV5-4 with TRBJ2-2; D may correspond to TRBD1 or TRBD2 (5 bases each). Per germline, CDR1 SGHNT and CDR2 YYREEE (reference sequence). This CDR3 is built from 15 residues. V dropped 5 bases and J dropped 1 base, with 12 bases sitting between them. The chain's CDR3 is CASSSGTGNTGELFF. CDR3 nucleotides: TGTGCCAGCAGTTCAGGGACGGGGAACACCGGGGAGCTGTTTTTT.

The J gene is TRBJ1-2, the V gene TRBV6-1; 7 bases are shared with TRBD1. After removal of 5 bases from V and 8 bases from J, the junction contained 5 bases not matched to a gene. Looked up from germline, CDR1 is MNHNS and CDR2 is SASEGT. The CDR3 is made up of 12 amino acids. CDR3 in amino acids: CASSPGGYGYTF. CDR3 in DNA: TGTGCCAGCAGTCCAGGGGGGTACGGCTACACCTTC.

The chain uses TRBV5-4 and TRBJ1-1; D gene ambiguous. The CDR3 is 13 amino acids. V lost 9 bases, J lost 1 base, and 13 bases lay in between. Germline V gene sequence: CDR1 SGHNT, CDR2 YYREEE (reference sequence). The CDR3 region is CATSLRANTEAFF. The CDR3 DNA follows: TGTGCCACCTCTCTTAGGGCGAACACTGAAGCTTTCTTT.

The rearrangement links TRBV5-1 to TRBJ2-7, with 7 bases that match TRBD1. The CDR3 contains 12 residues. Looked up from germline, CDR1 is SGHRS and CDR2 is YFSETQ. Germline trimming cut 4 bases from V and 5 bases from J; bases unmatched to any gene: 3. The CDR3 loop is CASSQQGHEQYF. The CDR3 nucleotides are TGCGCCAGCAGCCAACAGGGGCACGAGCAGTACTTC.

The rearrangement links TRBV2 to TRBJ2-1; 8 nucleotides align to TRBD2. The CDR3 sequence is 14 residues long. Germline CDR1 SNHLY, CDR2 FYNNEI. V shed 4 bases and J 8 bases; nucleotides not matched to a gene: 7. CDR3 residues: CASSVRRGGHEQFF. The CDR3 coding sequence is TGTGCCAGCAGTGTACGTCGGGGGGGCCATGAGCAGTTCTTC.

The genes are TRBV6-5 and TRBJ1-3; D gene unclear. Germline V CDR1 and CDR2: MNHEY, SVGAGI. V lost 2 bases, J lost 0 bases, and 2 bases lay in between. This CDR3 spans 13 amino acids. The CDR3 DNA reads TGTGCCAGCAGTTACGACTCTGGAAACACCATATATTTT. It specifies CASSYDSGNTIYF.

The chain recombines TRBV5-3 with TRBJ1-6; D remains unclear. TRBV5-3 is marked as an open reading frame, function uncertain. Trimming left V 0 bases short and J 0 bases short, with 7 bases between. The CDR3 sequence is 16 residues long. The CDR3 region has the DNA TGTGCCAGAAGCTTGGATCCTAGCTCCTATAATTCACCCCTCCACTTT. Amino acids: CARSLDPSSYNSPLHF.

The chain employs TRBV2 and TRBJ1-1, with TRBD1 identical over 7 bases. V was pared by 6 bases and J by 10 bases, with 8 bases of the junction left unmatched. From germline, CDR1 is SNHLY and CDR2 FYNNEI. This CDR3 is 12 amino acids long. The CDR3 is CASSAERGRAFF. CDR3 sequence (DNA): TGTGCCAGCAGCGCTGAGAGGGGGCGAGCTTTCTTT.

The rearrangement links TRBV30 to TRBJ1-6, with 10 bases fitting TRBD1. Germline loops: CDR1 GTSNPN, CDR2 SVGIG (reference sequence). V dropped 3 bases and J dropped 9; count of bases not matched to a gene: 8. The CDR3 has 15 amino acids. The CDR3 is CAWRKTGGFGSPLHF. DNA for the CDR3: TGTGCCTGGAGAAAGACAGGGGGCTTCGGTTCACCCCTCCACTTT.